The clone carrying this T cell receptor (beta chain) is medium-sized. The antigen is undetermined. This sample was included in a study of T-cell reconstitution after alpha-beta-depleted transplantation in children. V dropped 0 bases and J dropped 1 base, with 2 bases sitting between them. Germline CDR1 and CDR2: ENHRY and SYGVKD. The CDR3 is 13 amino acids. Findings and limits, study-wide: Several hundred graft clones that had expanded were reportedly the source of alpha-beta T cells about two months after transplant.

Unique molecular identifiers were used in preparing the TCRbeta library. TCRdb itself ran the PCR reads through MiXCR, one entry per CDR3 protein. The profile shows 6,400 or so distinct CDR3 sequences, around 15% of them singletons. This chain uses TRBV10-3 with TRBJ2-3, with no clear D. The sequence was collected from a male patient younger than 18 who had a stem cell transplant for acute myeloid leukemia, so the T cells may come from the graft donor. Specimen: PBMCs, mostly from graft donor cells, collected 60 days after TCRalphabeta/CD19-depleted stem cell transplant. CDR3 DNA: TGTGCCATCAGTGAGTCGGGCACAGATACGCAGTATTTT. Translation gives CAISESGTDTQYF.